Each of the 4 T cell receptor beta chains below was sequenced from the same sample in a study of human T cells and chemical hapten exposure. TCRdb fed the RACE reads into MiXCR, producing one record per CDR3 protein. The sample lists around 130,000 distinct CDR3 sequences, roughly 9% occurring once. Time point of the sample: healthy volunteer bleed at 2 weeks. Someone pulled total RNA out of unfractionated whole blood. Sequenced input: whole blood. These receptors were collected from a male donor in good health. Some clones in this sample may be carry-over from other donors' samples.

The gene calls are TRBV12-3 or TRBV12-4 and TRBJ2-2; 10 bases agree with TRBD1. V was pared by 4 bases and J by 5 bases, with 7 bases of the junction left unmatched. This CDR3 has 16 amino acids. The CDR3 nucleotides are TGTGCCAGCAGTTCCTCCGGGACAGGGGTTACCGGGGAGCTGTTTTTT. This sequence encodes CASSSSGTGVTGELFF.

V gene TRBV12-3 or TRBV12-4 combines with J gene TRBJ2-3; the D is unclear. Trimming removed 2 bases from V and 8 bases from J, with 8 bases in between. CDR3 size: 12 residues. The CDR3 protein is CASSLRRITQYF. The CDR3 DNA is TGTGCCAGCAGTTTAAGGCGGATTACGCAGTATTTT.

This clonotype was seen at least ten times. This chain links TRBV20-1 with TRBJ2-1, with 14 bases fitting TRBD2. Germline V lookup: CDR1 DFQATT, CDR2 SNEGSKA (reference sequence). CDR3 size: 14 residues. V was pared by 6 bases and J by 9 bases, with 7 bases of the junction left unmatched. The chain's CDR3 is CSAEGLAGVTEQFF. CDR3 sequence (DNA): TGCAGTGCGGAGGGACTAGCGGGAGTTACTGAGCAGTTCTTC.

This chain connects TRBV6-2 or TRBV6-3 to TRBJ1-5; 8 nucleotides agree with TRBD1. Germline V gene lookup returns CDR1 MNHEY and CDR2 SVGEGT. V lost 2 bases to trimming and J lost 1 base; unmatched junction nucleotides: 7. The CDR3 has 17 residues. CDR3 sequence reads: CASSYVRQGSSNQPQHF. In DNA, the CDR3 is TGTGCCAGCAGTTACGTTAGACAGGGGTCGAGCAATCAGCCCCAGCATTTT.